One sample yielded the 14 T cell receptor beta chains listed below, sequenced in a study of immune characteristics of hereditary and idiopathic chronic pancreatitis. Libraries were prepared by immunoSEQ multiplex PCR; TCRdb keeps only in-frame clonotypes and omits some of them. The sample lists more than 4,500 clones, about 70% occurring once. Chronic pancreatitis tissue was collected during total pancreatectomy with islet autotransplantation. Sequencing was carried out using pancreas tissue with hereditary chronic pancreatitis. The receptors come from a human donor with chronic pancreatitis.

CDR3 sequence: CASSRRDRGYEQYF. In DNA form, the CDR3 reads TGTGCCAGCAGCCGCCGGGACAGGGGGTACGAGCAGTACTTC. The V gene is TRBV11-3, the J gene TRBJ2-7; 11 bases fit TRBD1. This CDR3 spans 14 amino acids. Germline V gene lookup returns CDR1 SGHNT and CDR2 YENEEA. Germline trimming cut 5 bases from V and 4 bases from J; bases unmatched to any gene: 4.

V is TRBV4-2 and J is TRBJ2-5, with 10 bases lining up with TRBD2. The CDR3 contains 18 residues. J lost 2 bases, V lost 0 bases, and 9 bases had no gene match. CDR1 is LGHNA and CDR2 is YNFKEQ in the germline V gene. CDR3 sequence reads: CASSQDLSGGAEQETQYF. The CDR3 coding sequence is TGTGCCAGCAGCCAAGATTTAAGCGGGGGGGCGGAGCAAGAGACCCAGTACTTC.

V usage is TRBV27 and J usage is TRBJ2-7, with 7 positions matching TRBD1. J lost 4 bases, V lost 3 bases, and 3 bases had no gene match. Germline V gives CDR1 MNHEY, CDR2 SMNVEV (reference sequence). The CDR3 sequence is 13 residues long. Here the CDR3 reads CASSFGQEYEQYV. CDR3 nucleotides: TGTGCCAGCAGTTTCGGACAGGAGTACGAGCAGTACGTC.

The CDR3 DNA is TGCGCCAGCAGCTTTCTTTCCAGGGGGACTCCAAATCAGCCCCAGCATTTT. Its translation: CASSFLSRGTPNQPQHF. The V call is TRBV5-1, the J call TRBJ1-5; the match to TRBD1 covers 7 bases. This CDR3 region has 17 residues. V dropped 2 bases and J dropped 4; count of bases not matched to a gene: 12. Per germline, CDR1 SGHRS and CDR2 YFSETQ.

The chain joins TRBV10-2 to TRBJ2-3; TRBD1 agrees at 11 bases. CDR1 and CDR2 (germline): WSHSY, SAAADI. The CDR3 spans 15 residues. The V gene end was trimmed by 4 bases and the J gene end by 4 bases; junction bases not matched to a gene: 4. CDR3 residues: CASSGTGGLADTQYF. CDR3 in DNA: TGCGCCAGCAGTGGGACAGGGGGCTTGGCAGATACGCAGTATTTT.

The chain employs TRBV5-8 and TRBJ2-3; 15 bases agree with TRBD2. Per the germline V gene, CDR1 is SGHTS and CDR2 is YDEGEE. The junction had 7 bases not matched to a gene; V was cut back by 4 bases and J by 4 bases. The length of the CDR3 is 17 residues. This CDR3 reads CASSPGLAGGWADTQYF. The CDR3 DNA reads as TGTGCCAGCAGCCCCGGACTAGCGGGGGGGTGGGCAGATACGCAGTATTTT.

This chain uses TRBV6-1 with TRBJ1-1; D gene ambiguous. This CDR3 has 13 residues. The germline V and J ends were trimmed by 2 bases and 11 bases, with 15 bases remaining between them. Germline V gene lookup returns CDR1 MNHNS and CDR2 SASEGT. The CDR3: CASSESPRNGAFF. Here the CDR3 DNA reads TGTGCCAGCAGTGAAAGCCCTCGGAATGGGGCTTTCTTT.

The chain has TRBV27 and TRBJ2-2; the D is unclear. V lost 2 bases and J lost 2, with 6 bases in between. The CDR3 length is 14 residues. In germline, CDR1 is MNHEY, CDR2 SMNVEV (reference sequence). The CDR3 reads CASSLNQNTGELFF. DNA of the CDR3: TGTGCCAGCAGTTTAAACCAAAACACCGGGGAGCTGTTTTTT.

This rearrangement joins TRBV5-1 to TRBJ2-5, with D maybe TRBD1 (7 bases). Deletions cut 3 bases from V and 4 bases from J, with 16 bases between. Germline CDR1 and CDR2: SGHRS and YFSETQ. The CDR3 covers 15 residues. DNA of the CDR3: TGCGCCAGCAGCTCTAGTCAGGGGGGAGTAGAGACCCAGTACTTC. Residues: CASSSSQGGVETQYF.

The chain is built from TRBV13 and TRBJ1-1; TRBD1 is a possible D gene (6 bases). CDR1 and CDR2 (germline): PRHDT, FYEKMQ (reference sequence). Between the trimmed V and J ends, which lost 6 bases and 4 bases, there was a span of 15 bases. This CDR3 is 14 amino acids long. The CDR3: CASSKTRGGTEAFF. As DNA, the CDR3 is TGTGCCAGCAGTAAAACCAGGGGAGGCACTGAAGCTTTCTTT.

This rearrangement joins TRBV3-1 (or the pseudogene TRBV3-2) to TRBJ1-2, with unresolved D. CDR1 is LGHDT and CDR2 is YNNKEL in the germline V gene (reference sequence). Trimming shortened V by 4 bases and J by 0 bases, and 9 bases separated the two germline ends. This CDR3 has 14 amino acids. The CDR3 DNA sequence: TGTGCCAGCAGCCTGGCTTCAGCTAACTATGGCTACACCTTC. This encodes CASSLASANYGYTF.

This chain connects TRBV7-9 to TRBJ2-3; a weak D match, TRBD1 (6 bases). This CDR3 has 13 residues. V was clipped by 1 base and J by 7 bases, with 9 bases between them. The germline CDR1 and CDR2 sequences are SEHNR and FQNEAQ (reference sequence). CDR3 in DNA: TGTGCCAGCAGCTTAGGGACAGTTAATACGCAGTATTTT. This sequence encodes CASSLGTVNTQYF.

This clone was seen just once. V is TRBV25-1 and J is TRBJ1-5; D not resolved. V lost 5 bases and J 7 bases, leaving 18 bases between the germline ends. The CDR3 consists of 15 residues. CDR1 is MGHDK, CDR2 SYGVNS, per germline. DNA of the CDR3: TGTGCCAGCAGTCATCACGCGTCGAGAGACCAGCCCCAGCATTTT. Protein sequence: CASSHHASRDQPQHF. Looking up the rest from reference TRBV25-1 and TRBJ1-5 gives the full variable domain: EADIYQTPRYLVIGTGKKITLECSQTMGHDKMYWYQQDPGMELHLIHYSYGVNSTEKGDLSSESTVSRIRTEHFPLTLESARPSHTSQYLCASSHHASRDQPQHFGDGTRLSIL.

The chain joins TRBV10-3 to TRBJ2-5; 8 bases are a match to TRBD2. The CDR3 length is 15 residues. The ends lost 0 bases at V and 5 bases at J; junction bases unmatched: 5. Germline-derived CDR1 and CDR2 are ENHRY and SYGVKD. The CDR3 reads CAISESSTSVETQYF. CDR3 sequence (DNA): TGTGCCATCAGTGAGTCCTCGACTAGCGTTGAGACCCAGTACTTC.